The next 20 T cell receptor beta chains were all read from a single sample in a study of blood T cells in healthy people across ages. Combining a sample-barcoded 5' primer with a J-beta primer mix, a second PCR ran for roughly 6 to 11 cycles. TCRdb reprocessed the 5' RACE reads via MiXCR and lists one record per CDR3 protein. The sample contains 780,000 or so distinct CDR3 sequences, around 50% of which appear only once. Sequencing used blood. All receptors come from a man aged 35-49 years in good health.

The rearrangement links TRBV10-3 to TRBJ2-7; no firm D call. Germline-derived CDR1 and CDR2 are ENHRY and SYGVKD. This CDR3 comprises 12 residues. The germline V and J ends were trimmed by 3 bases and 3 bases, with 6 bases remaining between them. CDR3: CAISEVDYEQYF. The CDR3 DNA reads TGTGCCATCAGTGAAGTAGACTACGAGCAGTACTTC.

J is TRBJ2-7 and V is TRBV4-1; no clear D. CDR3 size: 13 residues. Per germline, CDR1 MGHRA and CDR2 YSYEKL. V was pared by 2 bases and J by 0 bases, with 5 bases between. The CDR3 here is CASSQLSSYEQYF. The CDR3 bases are TGCGCCAGCAGCCAATTGAGCTCCTACGAGCAGTACTTC.

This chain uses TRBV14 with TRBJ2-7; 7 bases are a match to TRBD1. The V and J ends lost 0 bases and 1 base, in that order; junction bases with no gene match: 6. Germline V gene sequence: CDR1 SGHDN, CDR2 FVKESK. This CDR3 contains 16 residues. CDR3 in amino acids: CASSQDSNRGSYEQYF. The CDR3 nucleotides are TGTGCCAGCAGCCAAGACTCCAACAGGGGATCCTACGAGCAGTACTTC.

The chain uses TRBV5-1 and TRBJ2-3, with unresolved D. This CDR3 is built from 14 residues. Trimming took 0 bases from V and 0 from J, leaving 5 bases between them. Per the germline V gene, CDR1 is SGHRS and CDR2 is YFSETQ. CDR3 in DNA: TGCGCCAGCAGCTTGGCCGTTAGCACAGATACGCAGTATTTT. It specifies CASSLAVSTDTQYF.

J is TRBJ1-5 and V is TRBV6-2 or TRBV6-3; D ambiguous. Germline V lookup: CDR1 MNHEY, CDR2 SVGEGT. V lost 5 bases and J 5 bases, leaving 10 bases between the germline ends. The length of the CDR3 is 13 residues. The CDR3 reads CASSPRHDQPQHF. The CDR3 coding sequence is TGTGCCAGCAGTCCCCGCCACGATCAGCCCCAGCATTTT.

CDR3 DNA sequence: TGTGCCAGCAGTTTTGGGGGCGCGGGCTACACCTTC. Its translation: CASSFGGAGYTF. The chain is built from TRBV12-3 or TRBV12-4 and TRBJ1-2; perhaps TRBD1 as D (6 bases). Trimming cost V 3 bases and J 8 bases, with 10 bases left between them. The CDR3 is 12 residues long.

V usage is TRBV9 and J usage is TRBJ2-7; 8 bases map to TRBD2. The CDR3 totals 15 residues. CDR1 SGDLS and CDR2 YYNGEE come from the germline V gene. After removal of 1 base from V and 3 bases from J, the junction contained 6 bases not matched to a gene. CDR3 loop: CASSVQSGSGYEQYF. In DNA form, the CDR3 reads TGTGCCAGCAGCGTACAAAGCGGGAGTGGCTACGAGCAGTACTTC. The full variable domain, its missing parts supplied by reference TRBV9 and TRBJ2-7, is DSGVTQTPKHLITATGQRVTLRCSPRSGDLSVYWYQQSLDQGLQFLIQYYNGEERAKGNILERFSAQQFPDLHSELNLSSLELGDSALYFCASSVQSGSGYEQYFGPGTRLTVT.

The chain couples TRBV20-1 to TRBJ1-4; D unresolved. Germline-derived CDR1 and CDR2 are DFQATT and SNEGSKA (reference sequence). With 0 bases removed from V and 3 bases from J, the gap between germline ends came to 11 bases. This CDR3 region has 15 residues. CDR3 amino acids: CSARDDGSPNEKLFF. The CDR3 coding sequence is TGCAGTGCTAGAGATGACGGGTCACCTAATGAAAAACTGTTTTTT.

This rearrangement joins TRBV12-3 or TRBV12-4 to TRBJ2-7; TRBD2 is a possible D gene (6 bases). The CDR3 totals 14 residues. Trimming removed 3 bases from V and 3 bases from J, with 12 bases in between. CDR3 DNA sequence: TGTGCCAGCAGTTTCAGGACTACTCTCTACGAGCAGTACTTC. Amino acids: CASSFRTTLYEQYF.

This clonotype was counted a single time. CDR3 sequence: CASSLTGSENTQYF. The CDR3 nucleotides are TGTGCCAGCAGCTTGACAGGGAGCGAAAATACGCAGTATTTT. The chain couples TRBV7-9 to TRBJ2-3; 7 bases fit TRBD1. Germline V gene lookup returns CDR1 SEHNR and CDR2 FQNEAQ (reference sequence). After removal of 3 bases from V and 7 bases from J, the junction contained 7 bases not matched to a gene. This CDR3 spans 14 amino acids. Complete variable domain (other parts from reference TRBV7-9 and TRBJ2-3): DTGVSQNPRHKITKRGQNVTFRCDPISEHNRLYWYRQTLGQGPEFLTYFQNEAQLEKSRLLSDRFSAERPKGSFSTLEIQRTEQGDSAMYLCASSLTGSENTQYFGPGTRLTVL.

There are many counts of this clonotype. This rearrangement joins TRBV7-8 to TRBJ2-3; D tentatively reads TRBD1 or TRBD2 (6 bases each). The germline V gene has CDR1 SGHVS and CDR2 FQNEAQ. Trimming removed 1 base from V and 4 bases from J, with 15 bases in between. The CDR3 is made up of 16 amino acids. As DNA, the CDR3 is TGTGCCAGCAGCTTAGTCGGCAGGGGAGGACCAGATACGCAGTATTTT. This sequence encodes CASSLVGRGGPDTQYF.

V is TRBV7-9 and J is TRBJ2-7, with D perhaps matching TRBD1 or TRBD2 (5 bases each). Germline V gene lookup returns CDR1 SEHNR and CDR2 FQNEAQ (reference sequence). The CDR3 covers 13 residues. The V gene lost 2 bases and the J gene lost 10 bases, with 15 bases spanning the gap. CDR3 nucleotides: TGTGCCAGCAGCTTACGTCTGTGGGACCCACAGTACTTC. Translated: CASSLRLWDPQYF.

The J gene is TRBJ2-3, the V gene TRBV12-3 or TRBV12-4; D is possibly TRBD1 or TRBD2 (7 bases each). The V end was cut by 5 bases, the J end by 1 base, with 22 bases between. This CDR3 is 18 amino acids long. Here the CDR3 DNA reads TGTGCCAGCAGTGTATCGACAGGGAGGGGTTTGGGCACAGATACGCAGTATTTT. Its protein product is CASSVSTGRGLGTDTQYF.

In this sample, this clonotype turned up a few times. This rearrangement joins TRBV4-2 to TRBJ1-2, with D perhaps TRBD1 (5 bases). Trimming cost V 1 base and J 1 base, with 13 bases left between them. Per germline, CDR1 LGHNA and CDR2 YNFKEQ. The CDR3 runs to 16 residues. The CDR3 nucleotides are TGTGCCAGCAGCCAAGCGTTAGGGGCGGGTAACTATGGCTACACCTTC. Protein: CASSQALGAGNYGYTF.

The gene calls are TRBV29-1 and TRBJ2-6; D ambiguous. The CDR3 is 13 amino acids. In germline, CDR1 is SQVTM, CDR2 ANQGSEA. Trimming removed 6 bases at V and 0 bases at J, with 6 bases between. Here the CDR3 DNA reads TGCAGCGTCCTCGGCTCTGGGGCCAACGTCCTGACTTTC. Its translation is CSVLGSGANVLTF.

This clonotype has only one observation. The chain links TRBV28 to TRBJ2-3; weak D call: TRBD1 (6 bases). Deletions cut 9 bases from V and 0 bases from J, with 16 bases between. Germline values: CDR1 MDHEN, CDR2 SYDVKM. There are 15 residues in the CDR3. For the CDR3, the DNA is TGTGCCAGTACACGGCGGACAGACAGCACAGATACGCAGTATTTT. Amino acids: CASTRRTDSTDTQYF.

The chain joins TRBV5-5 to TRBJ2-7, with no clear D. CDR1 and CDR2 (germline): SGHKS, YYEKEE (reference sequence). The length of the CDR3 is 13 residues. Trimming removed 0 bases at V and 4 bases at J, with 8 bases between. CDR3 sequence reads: CASSLENRYEQYF. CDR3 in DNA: TGTGCCAGCAGCTTGGAGAACAGATACGAGCAGTACTTC. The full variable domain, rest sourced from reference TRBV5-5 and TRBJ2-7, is DAGVTQSPTHLIKTRGQQVTLRCSPISGHKSVSWYQQVLGQGPQFIFQYYEKEERGRGNFPDRFSARQFPNYSSELNVNALLLGDSALYLCASSLENRYEQYFGPGTRLTVT.

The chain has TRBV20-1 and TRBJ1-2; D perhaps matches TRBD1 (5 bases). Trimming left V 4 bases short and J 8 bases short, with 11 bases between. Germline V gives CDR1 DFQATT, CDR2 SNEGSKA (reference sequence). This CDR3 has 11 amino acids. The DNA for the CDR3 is TGCAGTGCTAACCCCAGGGACGGCTACACCTTC. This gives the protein CSANPRDGYTF.

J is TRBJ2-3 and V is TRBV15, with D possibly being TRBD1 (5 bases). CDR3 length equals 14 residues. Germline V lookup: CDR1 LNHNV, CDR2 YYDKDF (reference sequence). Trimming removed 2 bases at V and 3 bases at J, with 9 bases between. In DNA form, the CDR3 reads TGTGCCACCAGCAGATGGCCAGGGACAGATACGCAGTATTTT. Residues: CATSRWPGTDTQYF. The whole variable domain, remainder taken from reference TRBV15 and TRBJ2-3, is DAMVIQNPRYQVTQFGKPVTLSCSQTLNHNVMYWYQQKSSQAPKLLFHYYDKDFNNEADTPDNFQSRRPNTSFCFLDIRSPGLGDTAMYLCATSRWPGTDTQYFGPGTRLTVL.

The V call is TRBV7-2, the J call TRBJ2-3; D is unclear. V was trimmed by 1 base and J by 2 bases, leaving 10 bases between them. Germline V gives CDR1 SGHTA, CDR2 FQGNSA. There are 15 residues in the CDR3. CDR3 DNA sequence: TGTGCCAGCAGCTTAGACCCGCAATCCACAGATACGCAGTATTTT. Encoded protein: CASSLDPQSTDTQYF. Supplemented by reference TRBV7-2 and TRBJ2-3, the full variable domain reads GAGVSQSPSNKVTEKGKDVELRCDPISGHTALYWYRQSLGQGLEFLIYFQGNSAPDKSGLPSDRFSAERTGGSVSTLTIQRTQQEDSAVYLCASSLDPQSTDTQYFGPGTRLTVL.